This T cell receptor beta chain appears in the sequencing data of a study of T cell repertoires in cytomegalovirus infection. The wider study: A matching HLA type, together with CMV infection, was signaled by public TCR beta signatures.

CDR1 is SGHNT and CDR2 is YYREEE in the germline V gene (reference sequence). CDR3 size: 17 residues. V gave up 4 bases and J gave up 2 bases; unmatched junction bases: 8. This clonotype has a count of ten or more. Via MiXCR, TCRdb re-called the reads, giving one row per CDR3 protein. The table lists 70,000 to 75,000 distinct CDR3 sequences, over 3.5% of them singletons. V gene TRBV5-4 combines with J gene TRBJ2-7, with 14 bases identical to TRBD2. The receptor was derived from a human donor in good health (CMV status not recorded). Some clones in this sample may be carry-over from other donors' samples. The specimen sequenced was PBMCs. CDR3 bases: TGTGCCAGCAGCCCGGGCGGGACTAGCGGGAGTCCCTACGAGCAGTACTTC. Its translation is CASSPGGTSGSPYEQYF.